The rows below give T cell receptor beta chains drawn from one sample of a study of molecular identifiers for immune sequencing clone quantification. Each CDR3 protein gets one entry after TCRdb re-called the PCR reads with MiXCR. In the table there are around 480,000 distinct CDR3 sequences, around 25% of which are singletons. The sample was naive CD8+ T cells from blood, with Jurkat cell RNA spiked in. The receptors shown here come from a human donor in good health. Some libraries in this study had Jurkat cell RNA spiked in. CDR3s include the opening cysteine and the closing phenylalanine or tryptophan. Each record gives: V gene, D gene, J gene, clone size, CDR3 DNA, CDR3 protein. A D gene is named only where the DNA matches it firmly. Where a row states a size, it is once, few, many or the class of an expanded clone; other rows omit it.

>TRBV13|TRBD1|TRBJ2-6|NA
TGTGCCAGCAGCGCGACAGGGGCTGGGGCCAACGTCCCGACTTTC
CASSATGAGANVPTF
>TRBV7-2|NA|TRBJ1-1|many
TGTGCCAGCAGCTCAGGGGTTTCAGGGTTTAGTGAAGCTTTCTTT
CASSSGVSGFSEAFF
>TRBV2|NA|TRBJ1-1|many
TGTGCCAGCAGTGCCGACCTGGCCAAGGACACTGAAGCTTTCTTT
CASSADLAKDTEAFF
>TRBV4-3|NA|TRBJ1-1|many
TGCGCCAGCAGCCAAGTCAGAGGGAGCACTGAAGCTTTCTTT
CASSQVRGSTEAFF
>TRBV5-5|TRBD1|TRBJ2-5|many
TGTGCCAGCTCCACAGGGGGCCAAGAGACCCAGTACTTC
CASSTGGQETQYF
>TRBV20-1|NA|TRBJ2-7|many
TGCAGTGCTAGGGATCCGGGGTCCTACGAGCAGTACTTC
CSARDPGSYEQYF
>TRBV4-1|TRBD1|TRBJ1-5|many
TGCGCCAGCAGCCACAGACAGGGGGTCGGACAGCCCCAGCATTTT
CASSHRQGVGQPQHF
>TRBV13|NA|TRBJ2-5|NA
TGTGCCAGCCGCTTAGGTTCGCGCGGGGGCCGCCAAGAGCCCCAGTACTTC
CASRLGSRGGRQEPQYF
>TRBV20-1|TRBD1|TRBJ1-4|NA
TGCAGTGCTAAGGACAGGGCAAAACCAGGAAAACTGTTTTTT
CSAKDRAKPGKLFF
>TRBV11-1|TRBD1|TRBJ2-7|few
TGTGCCAGCAGCTCGGTAACGACAGGGTGGACCTACGAGCAGTACTTC
CASSSVTTGWTYEQYF
>TRBV7-9|TRBD1|TRBJ2-3|NA
TGTGCCAGCAGCTCGCATGGGAGGACAGGGGGCACAGATACGCAGTATTTT
CASSSHGRTGGTDTQYF
>TRBV14|TRBD2|TRBJ2-5|NA
TGTGCCAGCAGCCAAGAGGGGACTATATTCCAAGAGACCCAGTACTTC
CASSQEGTIFQETQYF
>TRBV4-1|NA|TRBJ1-1|many
TGCGCCAGCAGCCAAGAAGGAGGGTTGAGCACTGAAGCTTTCTTT
CASSQEGGLSTEAFF
>TRBV5-1|TRBD2|TRBJ2-1|NA
TGCGCCAGCAGAGGACTAGCGGGAGTGGGCGATGAGCAGTTCTTC
CASRGLAGVGDEQFF
>TRBV10-3|NA|TRBJ2-3|NA
TGTGCCGCGGGCGGGGATGATGAGATCACAGATACGCAGTATTTT
CAAGGDDEITDTQYF
>TRBV4-1|NA|TRBJ2-7|few
TGCGCCAGCAGCCAAGGACGGCTACTATGGGACGAGCAGTACTTC
CASSQGRLLWDEQYF